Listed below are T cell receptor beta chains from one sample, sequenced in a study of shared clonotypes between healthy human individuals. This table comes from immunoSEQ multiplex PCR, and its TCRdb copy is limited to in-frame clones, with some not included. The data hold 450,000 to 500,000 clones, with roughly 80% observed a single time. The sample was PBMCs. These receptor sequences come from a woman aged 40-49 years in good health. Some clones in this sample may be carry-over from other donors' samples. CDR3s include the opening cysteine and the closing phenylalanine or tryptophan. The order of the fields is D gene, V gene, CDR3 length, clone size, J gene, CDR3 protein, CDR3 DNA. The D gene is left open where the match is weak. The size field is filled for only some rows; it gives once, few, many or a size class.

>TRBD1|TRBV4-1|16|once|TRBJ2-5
CASSQGTGALQETQYF
TGCGCCAGCAGCCAGGGCACAGGGGCCCTCCAAGAGACCCAGTACTTC
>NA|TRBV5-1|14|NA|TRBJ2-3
CASSLGDHTDTQYF
TGCGCCAGCAGCTTAGGGGATCACACAGATACGCAGTATTTT
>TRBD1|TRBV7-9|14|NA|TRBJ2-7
CASSFDRGRNEQYF
TGTGCCAGCAGCTTCGACAGGGGGCGCAACGAGCAGTACTTC
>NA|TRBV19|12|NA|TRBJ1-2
CASSWGGYGYTF
TGTGCCAGTAGTTGGGGGGGCTATGGCTACACCTTC
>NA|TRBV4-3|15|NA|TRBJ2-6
CASSQAPLGANVLTF
TGCGCCAGCAGCCAAGCCCCTCTGGGGGCCAACGTCCTGACTTTC
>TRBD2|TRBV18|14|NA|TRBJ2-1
CASSPPSGGNEQFF
TGTGCCAGCTCACCCCCTAGCGGGGGAAATGAGCAGTTCTTC
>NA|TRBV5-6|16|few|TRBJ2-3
CASSLGQIRFTDTQYF
TGTGCCAGCAGCTTGGGTCAGATTCGATTCACAGATACGCAGTATTTT
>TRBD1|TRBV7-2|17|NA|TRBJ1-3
CASSLESGQHSGNTIYF
TGTGCCAGCAGCTTAGAGTCGGGACAGCACTCTGGAAACACCATATATTTT
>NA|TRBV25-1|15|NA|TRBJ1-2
CASSEYAQDVYGYTF
TGTGCCAGCAGTGAATACGCGCAGGATGTCTATGGCTACACCTTC
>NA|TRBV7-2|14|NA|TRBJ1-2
CASSLAGSYYGYTF
TGTGCCAGCAGCTTAGCAGGGTCTTACTATGGCTACACCTTC